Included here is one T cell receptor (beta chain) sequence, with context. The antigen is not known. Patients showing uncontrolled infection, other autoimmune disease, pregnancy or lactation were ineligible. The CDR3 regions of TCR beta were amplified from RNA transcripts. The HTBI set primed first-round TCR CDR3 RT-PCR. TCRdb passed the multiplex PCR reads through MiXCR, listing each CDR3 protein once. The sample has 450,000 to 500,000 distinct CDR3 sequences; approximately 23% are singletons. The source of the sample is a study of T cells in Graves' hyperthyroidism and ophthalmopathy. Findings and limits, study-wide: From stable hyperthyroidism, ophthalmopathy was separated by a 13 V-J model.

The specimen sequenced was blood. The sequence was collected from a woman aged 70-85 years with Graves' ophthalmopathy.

The CDR3 loop reads CAWSVQFGTANNEQFF. The CDR3 DNA reads as TGTGCCTGGAGTGTACAGTTTGGGACGGCCAACAATGAGCAGTTCTTC. V is TRBV30 and J is TRBJ2-1; D may match TRBD1 or TRBD2 (5 bases each). The CDR3 contains 16 residues. From germline, CDR1 is GTSNPN and CDR2 SVGIG (reference sequence). Trimming left V 0 bases short and J 5 bases short, with 17 bases between.